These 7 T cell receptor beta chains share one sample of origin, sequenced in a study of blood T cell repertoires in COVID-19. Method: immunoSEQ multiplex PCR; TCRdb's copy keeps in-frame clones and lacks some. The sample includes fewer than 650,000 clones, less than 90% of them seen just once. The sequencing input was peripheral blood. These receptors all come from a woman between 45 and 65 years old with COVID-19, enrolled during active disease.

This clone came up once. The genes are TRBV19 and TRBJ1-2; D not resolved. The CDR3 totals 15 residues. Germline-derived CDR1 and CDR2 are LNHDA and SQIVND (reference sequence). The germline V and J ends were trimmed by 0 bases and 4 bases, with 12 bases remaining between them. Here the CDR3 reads CASSIEEGAFYGYTF. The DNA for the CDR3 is TGTGCCAGTAGTATAGAAGAGGGCGCTTTCTATGGCTACACCTTC.

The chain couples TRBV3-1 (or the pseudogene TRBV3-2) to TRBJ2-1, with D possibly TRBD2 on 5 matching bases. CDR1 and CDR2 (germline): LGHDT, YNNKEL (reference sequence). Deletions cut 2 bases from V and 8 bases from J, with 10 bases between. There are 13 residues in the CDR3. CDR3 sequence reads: CASSQLEADEQFF. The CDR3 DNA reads TGTGCCAGCAGCCAACTGGAGGCAGATGAGCAGTTCTTC.

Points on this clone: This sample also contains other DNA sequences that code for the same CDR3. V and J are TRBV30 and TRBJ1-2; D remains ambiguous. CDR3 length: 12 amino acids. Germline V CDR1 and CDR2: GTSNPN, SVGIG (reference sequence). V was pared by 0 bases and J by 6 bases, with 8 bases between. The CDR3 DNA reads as TGTGCCTGGAGTGTACGAGGTGATGGCTACACCTTC. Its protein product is CAWSVRGDGYTF.

The CDR3 sequence: CASRSGGGTDTQYF. DNA for the CDR3: TGCGCCAGCCGGTCCGGCGGGGGCACAGATACGCAGTATTTT. This chain links TRBV5-1 with TRBJ2-3; weak D call: TRBD2 (6 bases). This CDR3 contains 14 residues. Between the trimmed V and J ends, which lost 7 bases and 1 base, there was a span of 13 bases. Germline V gene sequence: CDR1 SGHRS, CDR2 YFSETQ.

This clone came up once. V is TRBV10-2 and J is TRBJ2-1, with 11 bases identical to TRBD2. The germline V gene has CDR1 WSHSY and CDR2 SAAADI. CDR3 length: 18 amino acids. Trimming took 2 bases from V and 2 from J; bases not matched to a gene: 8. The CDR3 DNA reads TGCGCCAGCAGTGAGCCCACCTTACTAGCGGGGGCCTACAATGAGCAGTTCTTC. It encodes CASSEPTLLAGAYNEQFF.

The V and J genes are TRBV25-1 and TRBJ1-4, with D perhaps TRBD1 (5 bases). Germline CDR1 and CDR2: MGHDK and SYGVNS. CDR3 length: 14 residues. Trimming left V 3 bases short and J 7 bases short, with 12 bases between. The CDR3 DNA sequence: TGTGCCAGCAGTGACGGAGGGACGAGTGAAAAACTGTTTTTT. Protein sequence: CASSDGGTSEKLFF.

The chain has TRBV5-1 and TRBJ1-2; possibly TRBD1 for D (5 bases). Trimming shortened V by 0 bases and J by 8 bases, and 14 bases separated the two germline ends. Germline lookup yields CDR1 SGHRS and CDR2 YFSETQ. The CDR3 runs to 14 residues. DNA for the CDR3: TGCGCCAGCAGCTTGGATACAGGACCAGGAGGCTACACCTTC. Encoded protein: CASSLDTGPGGYTF.